This TCR beta chain was profiled in a study of blood T cell repertoires in COVID-19. Methods used by the authors: Counts of nucleated cells, estimated from reference gene primer amplification, were obtained. Generated by immunoSEQ multiplex PCR, the TCRdb table keeps only in-frame clones and is missing some. That table is the source of V, J and clone size, and D and trimming were worked out from the DNA. The profile shows 150,000 to 200,000 clones, 87% of them singletons. Individuals drawn from 24 US areas were about 18 to 95 years old. This clone appeared a single time. Sequenced: PBMCs or T cells enriched from blood (not recorded which). The receptor comes from a human donor with acute COVID-19. The donor label of this sample is uncertain.

The CDR3, as DNA: TGTGCCAGCAGCTTAGGCCCGGGTCCCGACGAAGCTTTCTTT. Amino acids: CASSLGPGPDEAFF. The chain recombines TRBV7-6 with TRBJ1-1; no firm D call. CDR1 SGHVS and CDR2 FNYEAQ come from the germline V gene. The CDR3 is made up of 14 amino acids. Trimming cost V 1 base and J 8 bases, with 14 bases left between them. Drawing the rest from reference TRBV7-6 and TRBJ1-1, the complete variable domain is GAGVSQSPRYKVTKRGQDVALRCDPISGHVSLYWYRQALGQGPEFLTYFNYEAQQDKSGLPNDRFSAERPEGSISTLTIQRTEQRDSAMYRCASSLGPGPDEAFFGQGTRLTVV.